The entry below gives a single TCR beta chain sequence along with its context. Its matching antigen is unknown. CDR3 size: 13 residues. Germline trimming cut 3 bases from V and 7 bases from J; bases unmatched to any gene: 3. Germline lookup yields CDR1 MRHNA and CDR2 SNTAGT. The entry originates in a study of cytomegalovirus exposure and HLA in healthy donors. Whole-study results and caveats: Later analysis identified a missense DCLRE1C variant that was linked to TCR beta V- and J-gene trimming. A list of about 180 TCR beta chains associated with cytomegalovirus was given. Three chains linked to CMV were shown in vitro to be specific for CMV antigens.

PCR used 60 Vbeta primers and 13 Jbeta primers. Clones were sequenced by immunoSEQ multiplex PCR, and TCRdb holds only the in-frame ones, with some missing. The table lists approximately 100,000 clones, 66% of them singletons. The TCR sequence derives from a woman aged 45-65 years in good health and CMV-seronegative. The chain uses TRBV6-4 and TRBJ2-7; TRBD1 aligns across 10 bases. The sequencing sample was made of PBMCs. The CDR3 is CASSEGQGTEQYF. The CDR3, as DNA: TGTGCCAGCAGTGAGGGACAGGGGACGGAGCAGTACTTC.